This TCR beta chain was sequenced for a study of CD8 T cells in ankylosing spondylitis. With respect to this clonotype: Its cognate antigen is unknown.

MiXCR, applied by TCRdb to the 5' RACE reads, yields one record per CDR3 protein. The sample lists about 220,000 distinct CDR3 sequences, 18% occurring once. Overall study results and limits: Reportedly, significant enrichment of disease-linked clones occurred in matched ankylosing spondylitis synovial fluid. Among TCR beta sequences, a motif of eight highly homologous variants appeared characteristic of ankylosing spondylitis blood.

V was cut by 1 base and J by 3 bases, with 9 bases left in between. CDR3 length: 14 residues. The receptor's source is a male donor with ankylosing spondylitis. The material sequenced was blood, either unsorted or a sorted T cell fraction (not recorded which). The chain couples TRBV12-3 or TRBV12-4 to TRBJ1-1; the D gene is possibly TRBD1 (5 bases). CDR3 nucleotides: TGTGCCAGCAGTTTAGACTCAGGGTACACTGAAGCTTTCTTT. Protein product: CASSLDSGYTEAFF.